This T cell receptor beta chain came from a study of shared clonotypes between healthy human individuals. V lost 4 bases and J 0 bases, leaving 9 bases between the germline ends. The CDR3 loop spans 14 amino acids. The germline gives CDR1 SNHLY, CDR2 FYNNEI. For this clone: The antigen is unknown.

General study findings and limits: Generation probabilities were higher for clonotypes shared across all four sorted-subset donors than for unshared ones. It was expected that sequencing depth would affect clonotype sharing among donors.

Researchers ran the assay at a deep level. Using about 220 ng DNA, some 30,000 T cell genomes, the sorted-subset replicate PCRs were run. Assay used: immunoSEQ multiplex PCR; TCRdb lists only in-frame clones, some missing. The sample records around 2.1 million clones, approximately 94% being singletons. The genes are TRBV2 and TRBJ1-1, with D possibly matching TRBD1 (5 bases). This sequence was found in a young man in good health. Sequenced material: naive CD4+ T cells sorted from blood. Subset indicated: CD45RA+ positively selected. CDR3 coding DNA: TGTGCCAGCAGTGTTACAGGCATGAACACTGAAGCTTTCTTT. It codes for CASSVTGMNTEAFF.